These 27 T cell receptor beta chains came from one sample sequenced in a study of blood T cell repertoires in COVID-19 (dated by TCRdb to 2018 to 2020). Libraries were built with the immunoSEQ multiplex PCR assay. TCRdb re-hosts the immuneACCESS table, in-frame sequences only. Its copies lack some clones; in the studies checked, an unresolved V gene accounts for under half of them, and the cause for the rest is not known. The sample contains around 250,000 clones, more than 70% of them found a single time. The ten largest clonotypes hold 10% to 15% of the sample. Sequencing used peripheral blood. These receptors were taken from a man at least 80 years old with acute or convalescent COVID-19.

The CDR3 DNA reads TGTGCCAGCTCACCACCGGACACCCGTAACTATGGCTACACCTTC. It is translated as CASSPPDTRNYGYTF. The V and J genes are TRBV18 and TRBJ1-2; D possibly corresponds to TRBD1 (5 bases). This CDR3 spans 15 amino acids. V was pared by 0 bases and J by 1 base, with 9 bases between. Per germline, CDR1 KGHSH and CDR2 LQKENI.

The CDR3 sequence: CASSLSGTGNQDSEKLFF. The CDR3 region has the DNA TGTGCCAGCAGTTTATCGGGGACAGGGAACCAGGATTCGGAAAAACTGTTTTTT. The chain has TRBV27 and TRBJ1-4; 9 positions agree with TRBD1. V lost 0 bases to trimming and J lost 8 bases; unmatched junction nucleotides: 13. Per germline, CDR1 MNHEY and CDR2 SMNVEV (reference sequence). The CDR3 has 18 amino acids.

The chain carries TRBV2 and TRBJ2-1; 13 bases map to TRBD2. V was pared by 5 bases and J by 5 bases, with 9 bases of the junction left unmatched. The CDR3 is 17 amino acids. Germline assignment: CDR1 SNHLY and CDR2 FYNNEI. In DNA, the CDR3 is TGTGCCAGCAGTCTCGGACTAGCGGGAGAGGGACACAATGAGCAGTTCTTC. This gives the protein CASSLGLAGEGHNEQFF.

The chain couples TRBV18 to TRBJ1-2, with 12 positions matching TRBD1. CDR3 length: 16 amino acids. V lost 3 bases and J lost 2; bases outside the gene matches: 4. Germline values: CDR1 KGHSH, CDR2 LQKENI. As DNA, the CDR3 is TGTGCCAGCTCACCTACGGGACAGGGGGCGAACTATGGCTACACCTTC. Residues: CASSPTGQGANYGYTF.

The V and J genes are TRBV7-2 and TRBJ2-3, with TRBD2 as a possible D gene (6 bases). The ends were cut back, 7 bases at V and 5 bases at J, with 13 bases in the middle. This CDR3 has 13 residues. Germline loops: CDR1 SGHTA, CDR2 FQGNSA. Here the CDR3 DNA reads TGTGCCAGCACCCGGGGGTCGATAGATACGCAGTATTTT. Residues: CASTRGSIDTQYF.

This clone was found a few times. This chain joins TRBV6-5 and TRBJ1-1, with D unresolved. Trimming left V 3 bases short and J 2 bases short, with 7 bases between. The CDR3 covers 13 residues. Germline CDR1 reads MNHEY; CDR2 reads SVGAGI. The CDR3 sequence is CASSYQFNTEAFF. CDR3 bases: TGTGCCAGCAGTTATCAGTTTAACACTGAAGCTTTCTTT.

The chain links TRBV7-2 to TRBJ2-2, with D uncertain. Germline V gene lookup returns CDR1 SGHTA and CDR2 FQGNSA. V gave up 5 bases and J gave up 1 base, with 5 bases separating them. This CDR3 contains 13 residues. In nucleotides, the CDR3 is TGTGCCAGCAGCGGCCTGAACACCGGGGAGCTGTTTTTT. Translating it yields CASSGLNTGELFF.

The chain recombines TRBV4-3 with TRBJ2-1, with unresolved D. Germline CDR1 is LGHNA and CDR2 is YSLEER. The germline V and J ends were trimmed by 3 bases and 0 bases, with 9 bases remaining between them. This CDR3 contains 15 residues. CDR3 bases: TGCGCCAGCAGCCAGAGTTCGAGCTCCTACAATGAGCAGTTCTTC. It yields the protein CASSQSSSSYNEQFF.

V gene TRBV5-6 combines with J gene TRBJ2-1; 16 bases map to TRBD2. CDR3 size: 19 residues. V dropped 4 bases and J dropped 4; count of bases not matched to a gene: 11. Germline V gene lookup returns CDR1 SGHDT and CDR2 YYEEEE. The CDR3 DNA sequence: TGTGCCAGCAGCCACACCGGGACTAGCGGGAGGGCCCTATACAATGAGCAGTTCTTC. Its translation: CASSHTGTSGRALYNEQFF.

The chain carries TRBV7-2 and TRBJ1-5; a weak D match, TRBD1 (5 bases). In germline, CDR1 is SGHTA, CDR2 FQGNSA. This CDR3 is 15 amino acids long. V lost 1 base and J 3 bases, leaving 10 bases between the germline ends. The CDR3 spells CASSLGGGANQPQHF. The DNA of the CDR3 is TGTGCCAGCAGCTTAGGAGGAGGGGCCAATCAGCCCCAGCATTTT.

The chain is built from TRBV12-3 or TRBV12-4 and TRBJ2-1; 7 bases align to TRBD1. The CDR3 length is 13 residues. V lost 7 bases to trimming and J lost 6 bases; unmatched junction nucleotides: 6. The CDR3 bases are TGTGCCAGCACCTCCACAGGGGCCAATGAGCAGTTCTTC. It translates to CASTSTGANEQFF.

In its sample, this clone was seen many times. At one boundary the junction diverges from the germline segment, which might be a read error. DNA for the CDR3: TGCAGCACGTGGGACAATAAGGCGTCCTTC. It specifies CSTWDNKASF. The chain uses TRBV29-1 and TRBJ1-2; D may be TRBD1 (6 bases). The CDR3 has 10 amino acids. CDR1 and CDR2 from the germline V gene are SQVTM and ANQGSEA.

The CDR3 loop reads CASSSDRGDTEAFF. In nucleotides, the CDR3 is TGTGCCAGCAGCTCCGACAGGGGGGACACTGAAGCTTTCTTT. The rearrangement joins TRBV5-4 to TRBJ1-1; 9 bases agree with TRBD1. Trimming at V came to 3 bases and at J to 3 bases, leaving 3 bases not matched to a gene. This CDR3 has 14 amino acids. Germline loops: CDR1 SGHNT, CDR2 YYREEE (reference sequence).

The genes are TRBV5-1 and TRBJ2-5; possible D gene TRBD2, 6 bases. Germline CDR1 and CDR2: SGHRS and YFSETQ. This CDR3 contains 14 residues. Trimming left V 1 base short and J 1 base short, with 8 bases between. CDR3 DNA sequence: TGCGCCAGCAGCTTGCTGGGGGGCCAAGAGACCCAGTACTTC. Its protein is CASSLLGGQETQYF.

The chain joins TRBV28 to TRBJ1-5; D remains unclear. CDR1 is MDHEN, CDR2 SYDVKM, per germline. V lost 3 bases and J 3 bases, leaving 9 bases between the germline ends. The CDR3 covers 14 residues. The CDR3 reads CASSFRAPNQPQHF. The CDR3 DNA follows: TGTGCCAGCAGTTTTCGCGCACCCAATCAGCCCCAGCATTTT.

This rearrangement joins TRBV28 to TRBJ1-5, with a tentative D call TRBD1 (6 bases). CDR1 and CDR2 from the germline V gene are MDHEN and SYDVKM. Deletions cut 6 bases from V and 0 bases from J, with 12 bases between. The CDR3 spans 15 residues. The CDR3 is CASRANRVSNQPQHF. The CDR3 DNA is TGTGCCAGCAGGGCTAACAGGGTTAGCAATCAGCCCCAGCATTTT.

The J gene is TRBJ1-2, the V gene TRBV3-1 (or the pseudogene TRBV3-2); D ambiguous. The CDR3 runs 14 residues. Looked up from germline, CDR1 is LGHDT and CDR2 is YNNKEL (reference sequence). The germline V and J ends were trimmed by 3 bases and 4 bases, with 12 bases remaining between them. The CDR3 loop is CASSQMTGIYGYTF. The CDR3 region has the DNA TGTGCCAGCAGCCAGATGACTGGTATCTATGGCTACACCTTC.

DNA for the CDR3: TGCGCCAGCAGCTTGAGTGGGCAGGGAAATTCACCCCTCCACTTT. It specifies CASSLSGQGNSPLHF. This chain uses TRBV5-1 with TRBJ1-6; possible D gene TRBD1, 5 bases. With 1 base removed from V and 7 bases from J, the gap between germline ends came to 12 bases. The CDR3 totals 15 residues. Looked up from germline, CDR1 is SGHRS and CDR2 is YFSETQ.

This chain joins TRBV7-2 and TRBJ1-5; unclear D gene. The CDR3 length is 12 residues. V lost 4 bases and J lost 7, with 8 bases in between. Germline loops: CDR1 SGHTA, CDR2 FQGNSA. DNA for the CDR3: TGTGCCAGCAGCTGGCGAGGACAGCCCCAGCATTTT. Protein product: CASSWRGQPQHF.

This clone occurred once. V usage is TRBV2 and J usage is TRBJ2-2; TRBD2 aligns across 11 bases. The V gene's germline CDR1 is SNHLY and CDR2 FYNNEI. CDR3 size: 14 residues. Trimming removed 4 bases from V and 5 bases from J; junction bases left unmatched: 0. CDR3 sequence reads: CASSGTSGTGELFF. As DNA, the CDR3 is TGTGCCAGCAGTGGGACTAGCGGGACCGGGGAGCTGTTTTTT.

This rearrangement joins TRBV2 to TRBJ1-5; tentatively, D is TRBD1 (5 bases). The V gene's germline CDR1 is SNHLY and CDR2 FYNNEI. The length of the CDR3 is 17 residues. V lost 2 bases and J lost 0, with 14 bases in between. Here the CDR3 reads CASSEMGKGNSNQPQHF. In DNA form, the CDR3 reads TGTGCCAGCAGTGAAATGGGTAAGGGGAATAGCAATCAGCCCCAGCATTTT.

This chain links TRBV6-5 with TRBJ1-5; TRBD1 aligns across 11 bases. The CDR3 is 14 amino acids. Germline assignment: CDR1 MNHEY and CDR2 SVGAGI. V trimming: 6 bases; J trimming: 5 bases; junction bases outside the gene matches: 3. CDR3 region: CASSRGQGDQPQHF. For the CDR3, the DNA is TGTGCCAGCAGCCGGGGACAGGGGGATCAGCCCCAGCATTTT.

This clone came up a few times. The chain employs TRBV15 and TRBJ1-6; 9 nucleotides line up with TRBD1. Germline V gives CDR1 LNHNV, CDR2 YYDKDF (reference sequence). The V and J ends lost 7 bases and 6 bases, in that order; junction bases with no gene match: 4. There are 14 residues in the CDR3. CDR3 amino acids: CATTRDRANSPLHF. The CDR3 DNA follows: TGTGCCACCACCCGGGACAGGGCTAATTCACCCCTCCACTTT.

The V and J genes are TRBV19 and TRBJ1-4, with D perhaps matching TRBD1 (5 bases). Germline-derived CDR1 and CDR2 are LNHDA and SQIVND (reference sequence). This CDR3 is built from 15 residues. Trimming left V 9 bases short and J 7 bases short, with 21 bases between. The CDR3 sequence is CASSGGGGLGEKLFF. The DNA for the CDR3 is TGTGCCAGCTCGGGGGGAGGCGGCCTAGGTGAAAAACTGTTTTTT. Supplemented by reference TRBV19 and TRBJ1-4, the full variable domain reads DGGITQSPKYLFRKEGQNVTLSCEQNLNHDAMYWYRQDPGQGLRLIYYSQIVNDFQKGDIAEGYSVSREKKESFPLTVTSAQKNPTAFYLCASSGGGGLGEKLFFGSGTQLSVL.

The rearrangement uses TRBV2 and TRBJ1-1; D is uncertain. V shed 4 bases and J shed 1 base, with 7 bases lying between them. The CDR3 contains 13 residues. Germline CDR1 SNHLY, CDR2 FYNNEI. CDR3 bases: TGTGCCAGCAGTGCTAGTACGAACACTGAAGCTTTCTTT. This translates into CASSASTNTEAFF.

The chain combines TRBV12-5 with TRBJ1-2; 7 bases match TRBD1. J lost 4 bases, V lost 1 base, and 9 bases had no gene match. CDR1 is LGHNT, CDR2 FRNRAP, per germline. There are 16 residues in the CDR3. CDR3 in amino acids: CASGLEGQKHLYGYTF. The CDR3 DNA reads as TGTGCTAGTGGTTTGGAGGGACAGAAACATCTCTATGGCTACACCTTC. Together with reference TRBV12-5 and TRBJ1-2, the CDR3 gives the full variable domain: DARVTQTPRHKVTEMGQEVTMRCQPILGHNTVFWYRQTMMQGLELLAYFRNRAPLDDSGMPKDRFSAEMPDATLATLKIQPSEPRDSAVYFCASGLEGQKHLYGYTFGSGTRLTVV.

The V call is TRBV4-3, the J call TRBJ1-2, with 7 bases lining up with TRBD1. The CDR3 runs to 13 residues. The V and J ends lost 4 bases and 4 bases, in that order; junction bases with no gene match: 3. Looked up from germline, CDR1 is LGHNA and CDR2 is YSLEER. The CDR3 DNA reads as TGCGCCAGCAGCCCTGACAGGGCCTATGGCTACACCTTC. This sequence encodes CASSPDRAYGYTF.